These T cell receptor beta chains were read from a single sample in a study of beta chain features in type 1 diabetes. Sequenced by immunoSEQ multiplex PCR; TCRdb stores in-frame clones only, minus some. The repertoire holds 630,000 or so clones, with over 11% as singletons. The sequencing sample was made of naive CD4+ T cells from blood. These receptors all come from a man in his late teens or twenties with type 1 diabetes. Each CDR3 is given with its conserved first and last residue. The D gene is left open where the match is weak. Size tells how often a clone was seen (once, few, many) or the class of an expanded clone, and some rows leave it out.

abundance,v_gene,j_gene,d_gene,CDR3aa,CDR3nt
few,TRBV11-2,TRBJ2-2,.,CASSLSPGPGELFF,TGTGCCAGCAGCTTAAGTCCCGGCCCCGGGGAGCTGTTTTTT
few,TRBV4-1,TRBJ2-3,TRBD2,CASSQELAAILTSTDTQYF,TGCGCCAGCAGCCAAGAACTAGCGGCAATATTAACTAGCACAGATACGCAGTATTTT
.,TRBV7-2,TRBJ1-5,TRBD1,CASSRQGMQPQHF,TGTGCCAGCAGCCGACAGGGGATGCAGCCCCAGCATTTT
.,TRBV9,TRBJ1-1,.,CASTSEGGRYTEAFF,TGTGCCAGCACCTCTGAGGGGGGAAGGTACACTGAAGCTTTCTTT
few,TRBV27,TRBJ2-7,.,CASSPIPQSIAYEQYF,TGTGCCAGCAGTCCAATACCCCAGAGTATCGCCTACGAGCAGTACTTC
.,TRBV10-3,TRBJ2-1,.,CAISGQLHEQFF,TGTGCCATCAGTGGCCAGTTACATGAGCAGTTCTTC
.,TRBV7-9,TRBJ1-2,.,CASSPLEGQGFNYGYTF,TGTGCCAGCAGCCCCCTGGAGGGGCAGGGATTTAACTATGGCTACACCTTC
few,TRBV29-1,TRBJ2-3,.,CSVDEGGTDTQYF,TGCAGCGTTGACGAGGGGGGCACAGATACGCAGTATTTT
few,TRBV9,TRBJ1-5,.,CASSMGVSNQPQHF,TGTGCCAGCAGCATGGGAGTTAGCAATCAGCCCCAGCATTTT
.,TRBV5-1,TRBJ1-2,.,CASSLDGANYGYTF,TGCGCCAGCAGCTTGGATGGGGCTAACTATGGCTACACCTTC
.,TRBV15,TRBJ2-7,TRBD2,CATSRAGLVTYEQYF,TGTGCCACCAGCAGGGCGGGACTAGTCACCTACGAGCAGTACTTC
few,TRBV27,TRBJ2-7,.,CASSLKGPYEQYF,TGTGCCAGCAGTTTGAAGGGACCCTACGAGCAGTACTTC
many,TRBV14,TRBJ2-1,.,CASSHGRDRQFF,TGTGCCAGCAGCCATGGCAGGGATCGACAGTTCTTC
few,TRBV2,TRBJ2-7,TRBD1,CASRGQGGSYEQYF,TGTGCCAGCCGGGGACAGGGGGGCTCCTACGAGCAGTACTTC
many,TRBV10-3,TRBJ2-3,.,CAISESTDTQYF,TGTGCCATCAGTGAGTCTACAGATACGCAGTATTTT
.,TRBV7-2,TRBJ2-5,.,CASSLGASRRETQYF,TGTGCCAGCAGCCTGGGGGCTAGCCGGCGGGAGACCCAGTACTTC
.,TRBV9,TRBJ2-5,TRBD1,CASSNRQGQETQYF,TGTGCCAGCAGCAACCGACAGGGACAAGAGACCCAGTACTTC
few,TRBV30,TRBJ2-5,TRBD2,CACRRAGDQETQYF,TGTGCCTGCCGAAGAGCGGGGGACCAAGAGACCCAGTACTTC
.,TRBV4-3,TRBJ2-7,TRBD1,CASSQQTGSSPYEQYF,TGCGCCAGCAGCCAGCAGACAGGGTCTTCTCCTTACGAGCAGTACTTC
.,TRBV23-1,TRBJ2-5,TRBD2,CASSHSGGAPQETQYF,TGCGCCAGCAGTCATAGCGGGGGGGCCCCCCAAGAGACCCAGTACTTC
few,TRBV28,TRBJ1-4,TRBD1,CASSSGTGENEKLFF,TGTGCCAGCAGTTCCGGGACAGGAGAAAATGAAAAACTGTTTTTT
.,TRBV27,TRBJ2-1,.,CASSGALGWSSYNEQFF,TGTGCCAGCAGTGGGGCCTTAGGGTGGAGCTCCTACAATGAGCAGTTCTTC
few,TRBV30,TRBJ1-2,.,CAWSRVGYGYTF,TGTGCCTGGAGCAGGGTCGGCTATGGCTACACCTTC
few,TRBV15,TRBJ2-3,TRBD2,CATSRDRGTSYQDTQYF,TGTGCCACCAGCAGAGATAGAGGGACTAGCTACCAGGATACGCAGTATTTT
few,TRBV15,TRBJ1-6,.,CATSKGREGSPLHF,TGTGCCACCAGCAAAGGACGGGAGGGATCACCCCTCCACTTT
.,TRBV5-4,TRBJ2-1,TRBD2,CASSDRGVEQFF,TGTGCCAGCAGCGACCGGGGGGTTGAGCAGTTCTTC